The 9 T cell receptor beta chains below all came from one sample that was sequenced in a study of shared clonotypes between healthy human individuals. TCRdb's copy holds only in-frame clones and misses some; the assay was immunoSEQ multiplex PCR. The sample lists about a million clones; about 75% were seen once. Sequencing input: memory CD4+ T cells sorted from blood. Subset in this sample: CD45RA-negative fraction. The origin of the receptors is a man between 18 and 29 years old in good health.

DNA for the CDR3: TGCGCCAGCAGCCTCGGGCAGGGGGCGGGTGCAGATACGCAGTATTTT. Residues: CASSLGQGAGADTQYF. The chain links TRBV4-3 to TRBJ2-3, with 8 bases lining up with TRBD1. The CDR3 runs to 16 residues. From germline, CDR1 is LGHNA and CDR2 YSLEER. V lost 4 bases to trimming and J lost 4 bases; unmatched junction nucleotides: 10.

The chain links TRBV18 to TRBJ2-4, with TRBD2 identical over 9 bases. CDR1 KGHSH and CDR2 LQKENI come from the germline V gene. This CDR3 has 17 residues. The V gene end was trimmed by 1 base and the J gene end by 5 bases; junction bases not matched to a gene: 9. The chain's CDR3 is CASSPLGSGSRENIQYF. The CDR3 DNA follows: TGTGCCAGCTCACCACTGGGTAGCGGGAGCCGGGAAAACATTCAGTACTTC.

For this clone: The same CDR3 arises from other DNA sequences in this sample as well. J is TRBJ2-1 and V is TRBV11-3; D ambiguous. The length of the CDR3 is 14 residues. The ends were cut back, 4 bases at V and 4 bases at J, with 11 bases in the middle. The germline V gene has CDR1 SGHNT and CDR2 YENEEA. CDR3 coding DNA: TGTGCCAGCAGCTCCGGTGGATTGTACAATGAGCAGTTCTTC. Protein: CASSSGGLYNEQFF.

This chain joins TRBV7-2 and TRBJ2-1, with 14 positions matching TRBD2. Germline CDR1 and CDR2: SGHTA and FQGNSA. V lost 5 bases to trimming and J lost 12 bases; unmatched junction nucleotides: 6. This CDR3 comprises 14 residues. CDR3: CASSLGTSGRGQFF. The CDR3 DNA follows: TGTGCCAGCAGCCTCGGGACTAGCGGGAGAGGGCAGTTCTTC.

The rearrangement links TRBV5-6 to TRBJ1-1, with a possible D match to TRBD1 (6 bases). Germline CDR1 SGHDT, CDR2 YYEEEE. V gave up 3 bases and J gave up 0 bases, with 18 bases separating them. This CDR3 is 17 amino acids long. CDR3 sequence: CASSSSPKQGLNTEAFF. Here the CDR3 DNA reads TGTGCCAGCAGCTCCTCACCGAAACAGGGCCTGAACACTGAAGCTTTCTTT.

This clone was detected only a few times. The chain joins TRBV29-1 to TRBJ1-1; D is unresolved. The V end was cut by 1 base, the J end by 0 bases, with 3 bases between. The CDR3 has 12 amino acids. The germline V gene has CDR1 SQVTM and CDR2 ANQGSEA. CDR3 bases: TGCAGCGTTGAAGGGGTGAACACTGAAGCTTTCTTT. Protein sequence: CSVEGVNTEAFF. Using reference TRBV29-1 and TRBJ1-1 for the parts outside the CDR3, the full variable domain is SAVISQKPSRDICQRGTSLTIQCQVDSQVTMMFWYRQQPGQSLTLIATANQGSEATYESGFVIDKFPISRPNLTFSTLTVSNMSPEDSSIYLCSVEGVNTEAFFGQGTRLTVV.

This sequence joins TRBV2 and TRBJ1-6, with unresolved D. CDR3 size: 16 residues. V was trimmed by 4 bases and J by 2 bases, leaving 12 bases between them. Germline-derived CDR1 and CDR2 are SNHLY and FYNNEI. Here the CDR3 DNA reads TGTGCCAGCAGTGCGTCGTTTAGCCCCTATAATTCACCCCTCCACTTT. It is translated as CASSASFSPYNSPLHF.

The V call is TRBV10-3, the J call TRBJ1-5; unclear D gene. CDR1 is ENHRY, CDR2 SYGVKD, per germline. The CDR3 runs to 14 residues. Trimming removed 0 bases at V and 4 bases at J, with 7 bases between. DNA of the CDR3: TGTGCCATCAGTGAGTCAGGGCCTAATCAGCCCCAGCATTTT. Translation gives CAISESGPNQPQHF.

The chain employs TRBV12-5 and TRBJ2-2; D remains ambiguous. Germline lookup yields CDR1 LGHNT and CDR2 FRNRAP. The CDR3 is 17 residues long. V lost 6 bases to trimming and J lost 7 bases, with 24 bases between them. Here the CDR3 DNA reads TGTGCTAGTGGCCCTACTTCAGTTTTCCTCAAACGCGGGGAGCTGTTTTTT. Protein sequence: CASGPTSVFLKRGELFF.